Each of the 14 T cell receptor beta chains below was sequenced from the same sample in a study of cytomegalovirus exposure and HLA in healthy donors. With 60 Vbeta and 13 Jbeta primers, the PCR was carried out. The table came from immunoSEQ multiplex PCR; TCRdb's copy has only in-frame clones and leaves some out. This sample has 150,000 to 200,000 clones, with approximately 12% found just once. Material: PBMCs. These receptors were collected from a middle-aged man in good health and CMV-seropositive.

The chain is built from TRBV5-1 and TRBJ1-1; possibly TRBD1 for D (5 bases). Trimming pared 0 bases from V and 1 base from J, leaving 10 bases between. Germline CDR1 is SGHRS and CDR2 is YFSETQ. The CDR3 totals 15 residues. The CDR3 region has the DNA TGCGCCAGCAGCTTGGATGGCAGGGAGAACACTGAAGCTTTCTTT. It is translated as CASSLDGRENTEAFF.

This chain uses TRBV6-5 with TRBJ1-1; D might be TRBD1 (5 bases). Germline loops: CDR1 MNHEY, CDR2 SVGAGI. V lost 6 bases, J lost 4 bases, and 15 bases lay in between. The CDR3 consists of 14 residues. Here the CDR3 reads CASSSGARTTEAFF. In DNA, the CDR3 is TGTGCCAGCAGCAGCGGGGCCCGGACCACTGAAGCTTTCTTT.

Only a few counts were recorded for this clone. The genes are TRBV6-4 and TRBJ1-2, with 8 bases that match TRBD1. Germline loops: CDR1 MRHNA, CDR2 SNTAGT. Trimming took 2 bases from V and 7 from J; bases not matched to a gene: 3. The CDR3 runs 13 residues. CDR3 loop: CASSDGGQGGYTF. CDR3 nucleotides: TGTGCCAGCAGTGACGGAGGACAGGGTGGCTACACCTTC.

The rearrangement uses TRBV5-6 and TRBJ1-2, with D maybe TRBD1 (6 bases). The germline gives CDR1 SGHDT, CDR2 YYEEEE. The CDR3 covers 14 residues. V lost 4 bases and J 0 bases, leaving 10 bases between the germline ends. The CDR3: CASSPTGPNYGYTF. As DNA, the CDR3 is TGTGCCAGCAGCCCGACAGGTCCTAACTATGGCTACACCTTC.

V usage is TRBV7-6 and J usage is TRBJ1-6, with 8 bases lining up with TRBD1. Per germline, CDR1 SGHVS and CDR2 FNYEAQ. The CDR3 spans 15 residues. Germline trimming cut 5 bases from V and 10 bases from J; bases unmatched to any gene: 10. CDR3 in amino acids: CASSIGTGGGSPLHF. For the CDR3, the DNA is TGTGCCAGCAGCATCGGGACAGGAGGTGGATCACCCCTCCACTTT.

V usage is TRBV4-3 and J usage is TRBJ1-1; D not resolved. Germline assignment: CDR1 LGHNA and CDR2 YSLEER. The CDR3 length is 13 residues. Trimming took 2 bases from V and 5 from J, leaving 9 bases between them. DNA of the CDR3: TGCGCCAGCAGCCAACGATCTAGTACTGAAGCTTTCTTT. Protein sequence: CASSQRSSTEAFF.

The gene calls are TRBV7-9 and TRBJ2-5; TRBD1 is a possible D gene (5 bases). The germline V and J ends were trimmed by 1 base and 4 bases, with 7 bases remaining between them. The germline CDR1 and CDR2 sequences are SEHNR and FQNEAQ (reference sequence). The CDR3 extends over 13 amino acids. Written as DNA, the CDR3 is TGTGCCAGCAGCTTAGGCAGGGTAGAGACCCAGTACTTC. Translation: CASSLGRVETQYF.

The chain uses TRBV19 and TRBJ2-7; 8 bases are shared with TRBD1. There are 15 residues in the CDR3. Germline assignment: CDR1 LNHDA and CDR2 SQIVND (reference sequence). V trimming: 5 bases; J trimming: 1 base; junction bases outside the gene matches: 7. CDR3 sequence (DNA): TGTGCCAGTAGTTCCCGGGACAGGCCGTCCTACGAGCAGTACTTC. Residues: CASSSRDRPSYEQYF.

The chain combines TRBV11-3 with TRBJ1-3; D is possibly TRBD1 (6 bases). CDR3 length equals 14 residues. V was cut by 3 bases and J by 4 bases, with 10 bases left in between. The germline CDR1 and CDR2 sequences are SGHNT and YENEEA. In DNA, the CDR3 is TGTGCCAGCAGCTTCCAGGGGTCCGGAAACACCATATATTTT. It yields the protein CASSFQGSGNTIYF.

The genes are TRBV5-5 and TRBJ2-1; TRBD1 is a possible D gene (6 bases). The V end lost 1 base, the J end lost 7 bases, and 12 bases lay between the germline ends. CDR1 and CDR2 from the germline V gene are SGHKS and YYEKEE (reference sequence). CDR3 length: 14 amino acids. CDR3 nucleotide sequence: TGTGCCAGCAGCTTGTTTGGGGGCGGGAATGAGCAGTTCTTC. This gives the protein CASSLFGGGNEQFF.

There are a few counts of this clone. The chain recombines TRBV11-1 with TRBJ1-4; D unclear. With 8 bases removed from V and 0 bases from J, the gap between germline ends came to 10 bases. CDR3 length equals 14 residues. Germline V gene data show CDR1 as SGHAT and CDR2 as FQDESV (reference sequence). The CDR3 region is CASGVNPTNEKLFF. The CDR3 region has the DNA TGTGCCAGCGGAGTAAACCCAACTAATGAAAAACTGTTTTTT.

The gene calls are TRBV4-3 and TRBJ1-3, with D unresolved. Germline V gene data show CDR1 as LGHNA and CDR2 as YSLEER. The CDR3 is 16 amino acids. V lost 0 bases and J 0 bases, leaving 9 bases between the germline ends. CDR3 coding DNA: TGCGCCAGCAGCCAAGATGCGGGCAACTCTGGAAACACCATATATTTT. Translating gives CASSQDAGNSGNTIYF.

The V and J genes are TRBV5-1 and TRBJ2-3; a weak D match, TRBD2 (5 bases). The V end lost 6 bases, the J end lost 1 base, and 12 bases lay between the germline ends. Per germline, CDR1 SGHRS and CDR2 YFSETQ. The CDR3 loop spans 14 amino acids. The CDR3 region is CASTTNSGTDTQYF. CDR3 nucleotide sequence: TGCGCCAGCACCACGAATAGCGGCACAGATACGCAGTATTTT.

This clone was counted between two and nine times. Here the CDR3 reads CASSPGVDQPQHF. In DNA, the CDR3 is TGTGCCAGCTCACCCGGAGTAGATCAGCCCCAGCATTTT. The chain is built from TRBV18 and TRBJ1-5; D ambiguous. The CDR3 sequence is 13 residues long. Germline V lookup: CDR1 KGHSH, CDR2 LQKENI. With 3 bases removed from V and 5 bases from J, the gap between germline ends came to 8 bases.